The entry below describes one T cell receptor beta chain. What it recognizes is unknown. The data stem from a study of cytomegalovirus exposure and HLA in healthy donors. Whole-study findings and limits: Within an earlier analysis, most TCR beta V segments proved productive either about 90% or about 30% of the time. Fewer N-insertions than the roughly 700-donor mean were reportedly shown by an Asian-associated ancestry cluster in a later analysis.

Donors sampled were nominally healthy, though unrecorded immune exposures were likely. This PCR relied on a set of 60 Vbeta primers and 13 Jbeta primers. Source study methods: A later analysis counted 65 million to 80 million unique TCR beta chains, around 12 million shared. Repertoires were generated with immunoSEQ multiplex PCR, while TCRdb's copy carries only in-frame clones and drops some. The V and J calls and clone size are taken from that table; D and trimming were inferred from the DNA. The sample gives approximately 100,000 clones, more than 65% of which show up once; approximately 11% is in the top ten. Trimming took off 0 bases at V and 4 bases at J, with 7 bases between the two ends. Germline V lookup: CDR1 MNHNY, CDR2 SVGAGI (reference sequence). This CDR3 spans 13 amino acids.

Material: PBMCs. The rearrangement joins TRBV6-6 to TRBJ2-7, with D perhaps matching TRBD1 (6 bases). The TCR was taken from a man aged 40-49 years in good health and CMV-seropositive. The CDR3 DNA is TGTGCCAGCAGTTACTCCCAGGGGTACGAGCAGTACTTC. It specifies CASSYSQGYEQYF.